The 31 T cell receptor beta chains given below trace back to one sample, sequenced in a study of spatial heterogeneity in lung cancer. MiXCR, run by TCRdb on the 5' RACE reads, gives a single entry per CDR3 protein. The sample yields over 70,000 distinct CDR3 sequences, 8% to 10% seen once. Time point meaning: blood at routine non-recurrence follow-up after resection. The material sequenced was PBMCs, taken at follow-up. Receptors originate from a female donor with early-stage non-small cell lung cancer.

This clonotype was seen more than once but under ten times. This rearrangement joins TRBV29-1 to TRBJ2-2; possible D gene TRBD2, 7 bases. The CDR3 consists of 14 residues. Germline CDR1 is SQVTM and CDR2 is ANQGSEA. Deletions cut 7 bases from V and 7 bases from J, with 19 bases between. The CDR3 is CSAVGTGRGGELFF. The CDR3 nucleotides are TGCAGCGCCGTCGGCACAGGGAGGGGCGGGGAGCTGTTTTTT.

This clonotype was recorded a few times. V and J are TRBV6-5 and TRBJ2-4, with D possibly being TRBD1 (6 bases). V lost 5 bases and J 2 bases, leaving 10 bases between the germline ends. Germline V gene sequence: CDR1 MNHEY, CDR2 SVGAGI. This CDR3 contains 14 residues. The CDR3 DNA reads TGTGCCAGCAGTCGAGGGGGACCCAAAAACATTCAGTACTTC. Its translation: CASSRGGPKNIQYF.

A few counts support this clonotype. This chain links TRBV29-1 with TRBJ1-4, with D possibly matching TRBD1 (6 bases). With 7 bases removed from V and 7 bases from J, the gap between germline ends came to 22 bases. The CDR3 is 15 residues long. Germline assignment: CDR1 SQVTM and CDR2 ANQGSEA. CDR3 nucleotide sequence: TGCAGCGCGCTTCGGCTAAGCGGGGGGCCTGAAAAACTGTTTTTT. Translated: CSALRLSGGPEKLFF.

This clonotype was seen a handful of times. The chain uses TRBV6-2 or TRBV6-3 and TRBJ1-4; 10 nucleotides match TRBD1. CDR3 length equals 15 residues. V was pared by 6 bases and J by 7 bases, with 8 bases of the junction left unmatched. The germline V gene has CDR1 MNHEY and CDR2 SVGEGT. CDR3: CASRNGQGGGEKLFF. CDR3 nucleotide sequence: TGTGCCAGCAGAAACGGACAGGGGGGCGGTGAAAAACTGTTTTTT.

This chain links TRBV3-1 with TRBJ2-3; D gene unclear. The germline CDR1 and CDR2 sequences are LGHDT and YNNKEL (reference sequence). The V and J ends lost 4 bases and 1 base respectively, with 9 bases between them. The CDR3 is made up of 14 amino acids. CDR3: CASSPPIGTDTQYF. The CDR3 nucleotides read TGTGCCAGCAGCCCACCGATTGGCACAGATACGCAGTATTTT.

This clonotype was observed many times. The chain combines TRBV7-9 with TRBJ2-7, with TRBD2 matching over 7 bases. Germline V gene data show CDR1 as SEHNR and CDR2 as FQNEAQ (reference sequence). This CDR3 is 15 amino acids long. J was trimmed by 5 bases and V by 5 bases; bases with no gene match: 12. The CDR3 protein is CASSPGGSGFDEQYF. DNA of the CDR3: TGTGCCAGCAGCCCCGGTGGTAGCGGGTTTGACGAGCAGTACTTC.

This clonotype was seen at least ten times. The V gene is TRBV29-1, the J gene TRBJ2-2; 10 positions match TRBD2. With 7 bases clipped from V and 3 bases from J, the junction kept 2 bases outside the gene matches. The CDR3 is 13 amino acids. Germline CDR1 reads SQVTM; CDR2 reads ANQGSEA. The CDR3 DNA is TGCAGCGCTGGACTAGCGGACACCGGGGAGCTGTTTTTT. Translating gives CSAGLADTGELFF.

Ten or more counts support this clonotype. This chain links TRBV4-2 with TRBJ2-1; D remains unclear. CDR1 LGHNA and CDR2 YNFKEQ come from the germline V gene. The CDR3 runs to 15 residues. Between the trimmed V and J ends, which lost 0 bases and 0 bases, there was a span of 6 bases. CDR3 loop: CASSQEGSSYNEQFF. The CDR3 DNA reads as TGTGCCAGCAGCCAAGAGGGTAGCTCCTACAATGAGCAGTTCTTC.

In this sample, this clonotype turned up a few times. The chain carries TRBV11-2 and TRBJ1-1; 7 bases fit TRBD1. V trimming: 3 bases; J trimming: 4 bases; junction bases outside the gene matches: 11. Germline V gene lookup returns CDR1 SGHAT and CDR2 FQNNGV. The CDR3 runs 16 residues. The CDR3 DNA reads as TGTGCCAGCAGCTTGAGTAGACAGGGAGGGGGCACTGAAGCTTTCTTT. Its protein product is CASSLSRQGGGTEAFF.

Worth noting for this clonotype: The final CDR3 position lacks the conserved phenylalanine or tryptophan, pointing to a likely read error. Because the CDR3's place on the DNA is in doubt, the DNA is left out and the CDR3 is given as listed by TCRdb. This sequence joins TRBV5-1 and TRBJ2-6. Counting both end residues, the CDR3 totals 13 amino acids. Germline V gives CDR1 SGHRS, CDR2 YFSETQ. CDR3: CASRLDRANVLTL.

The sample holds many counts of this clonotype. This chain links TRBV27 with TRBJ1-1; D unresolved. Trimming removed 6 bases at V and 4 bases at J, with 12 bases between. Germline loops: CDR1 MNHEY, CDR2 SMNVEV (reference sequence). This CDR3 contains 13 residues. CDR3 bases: TGTGCCAGCAGGACGAGCGGGAGCACTGAAGCTTTCTTT. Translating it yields CASRTSGSTEAFF.

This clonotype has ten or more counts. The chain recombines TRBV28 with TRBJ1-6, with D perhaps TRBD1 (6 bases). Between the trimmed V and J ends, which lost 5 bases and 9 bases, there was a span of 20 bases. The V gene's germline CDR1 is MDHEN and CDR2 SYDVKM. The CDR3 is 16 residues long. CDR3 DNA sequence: TGTGCCAGCAGTCGGGTTGCAGGGGAGAGGGGTTCACCCCTCCACTTT. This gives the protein CASSRVAGERGSPLHF.

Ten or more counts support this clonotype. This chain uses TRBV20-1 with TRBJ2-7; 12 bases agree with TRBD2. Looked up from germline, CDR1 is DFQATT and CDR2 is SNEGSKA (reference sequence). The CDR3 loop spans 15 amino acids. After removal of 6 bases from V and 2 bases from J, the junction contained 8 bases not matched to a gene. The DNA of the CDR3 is TGCAGTGCCCCGACGACTAGCGGGAGCGCCTACGAGCAGTACTTC. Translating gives CSAPTTSGSAYEQYF.

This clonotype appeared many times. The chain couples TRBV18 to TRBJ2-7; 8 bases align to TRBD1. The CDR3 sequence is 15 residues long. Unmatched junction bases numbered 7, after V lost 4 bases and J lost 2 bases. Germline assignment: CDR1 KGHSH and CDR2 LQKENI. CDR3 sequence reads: CASSRIQGAPYEQYF. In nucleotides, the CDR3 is TGTGCCAGCTCACGCATCCAGGGGGCTCCCTACGAGCAGTACTTC. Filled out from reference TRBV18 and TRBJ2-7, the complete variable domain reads NAGVMQNPRHLVRRRGQEARLRCSPMKGHSHVYWYRQLPEEGLKFMVYLQKENIIDESGMPKERFSAEFPKEGPSILRIQQVVRGDSAAYFCASSRIQGAPYEQYFGPGTRLTVT.

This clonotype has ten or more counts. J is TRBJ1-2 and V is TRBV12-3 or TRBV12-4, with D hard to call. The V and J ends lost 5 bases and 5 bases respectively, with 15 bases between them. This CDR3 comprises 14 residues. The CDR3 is CASSPIRVGYGYTF. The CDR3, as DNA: TGTGCCAGCAGTCCGATAAGGGTGGGGTATGGCTACACCTTC.

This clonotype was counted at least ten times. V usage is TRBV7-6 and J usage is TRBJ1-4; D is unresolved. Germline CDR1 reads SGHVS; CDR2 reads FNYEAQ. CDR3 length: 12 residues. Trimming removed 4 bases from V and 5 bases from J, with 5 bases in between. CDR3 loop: CASSSGNEKLFF. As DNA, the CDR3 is TGTGCCAGCAGCTCCGGGAATGAAAAACTGTTTTTT.

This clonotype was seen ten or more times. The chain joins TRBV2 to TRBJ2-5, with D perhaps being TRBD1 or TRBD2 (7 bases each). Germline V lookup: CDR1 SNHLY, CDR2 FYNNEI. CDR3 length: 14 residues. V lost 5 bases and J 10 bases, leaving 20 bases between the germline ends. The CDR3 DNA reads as TGTGCCAGCAGTACCGGGACAGCGGGGTTGGTCCAGTACTTC. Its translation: CASSTGTAGLVQYF.

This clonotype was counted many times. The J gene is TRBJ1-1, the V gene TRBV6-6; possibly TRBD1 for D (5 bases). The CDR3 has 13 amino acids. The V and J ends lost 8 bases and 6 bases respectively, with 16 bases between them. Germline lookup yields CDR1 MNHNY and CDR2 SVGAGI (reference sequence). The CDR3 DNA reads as TGTGCCAGCCAAGAGAGGGGTGGGGCTGAAGCTTTCTTT. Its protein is CASQERGGAEAFF.

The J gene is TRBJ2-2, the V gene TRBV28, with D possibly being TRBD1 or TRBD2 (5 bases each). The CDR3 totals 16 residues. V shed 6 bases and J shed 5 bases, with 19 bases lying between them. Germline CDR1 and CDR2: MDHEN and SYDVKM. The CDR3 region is CASSRPGAGGTGELFF. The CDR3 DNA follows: TGTGCCAGCAGCCGGCCTGGGGCAGGAGGAACCGGGGAGCTGTTTTTT.

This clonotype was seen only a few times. CDR3 loop: CSALNSNQPQHF. In DNA form, the CDR3 reads TGCAGTGCTTTGAATAGCAATCAGCCCCAGCATTTT. The chain is built from TRBV20-1 and TRBJ1-5; D call uncertain. This CDR3 spans 12 amino acids. V was clipped by 5 bases and J by 0 bases, with 5 bases between them. Looked up from germline, CDR1 is DFQATT and CDR2 is SNEGSKA (reference sequence).

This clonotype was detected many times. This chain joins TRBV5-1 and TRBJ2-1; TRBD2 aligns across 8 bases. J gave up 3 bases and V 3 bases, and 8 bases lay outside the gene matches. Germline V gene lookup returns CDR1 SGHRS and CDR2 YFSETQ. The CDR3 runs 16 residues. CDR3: CASSSGLGGYYNEQFF. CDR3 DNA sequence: TGCGCCAGCAGCTCGGGACTAGGGGGGTACTACAATGAGCAGTTCTTC.

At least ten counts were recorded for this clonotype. The CDR3 loop is CASSLSMAMNTEAFF. The CDR3 coding sequence is TGTGCCAGCAGTTTATCGATGGCAATGAACACTGAAGCTTTCTTT. J is TRBJ1-1 and V is TRBV27; D call uncertain. This CDR3 has 15 amino acids. Per germline, CDR1 MNHEY and CDR2 SMNVEV (reference sequence). V was pared by 0 bases and J by 0 bases, with 8 bases between.

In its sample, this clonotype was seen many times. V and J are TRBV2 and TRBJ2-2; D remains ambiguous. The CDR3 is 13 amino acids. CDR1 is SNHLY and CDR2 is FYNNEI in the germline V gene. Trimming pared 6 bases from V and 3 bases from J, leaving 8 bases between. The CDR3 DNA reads TGTGCCAGCAGGAACGAACACACCGGGGAGCTGTTTTTT. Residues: CASRNEHTGELFF.

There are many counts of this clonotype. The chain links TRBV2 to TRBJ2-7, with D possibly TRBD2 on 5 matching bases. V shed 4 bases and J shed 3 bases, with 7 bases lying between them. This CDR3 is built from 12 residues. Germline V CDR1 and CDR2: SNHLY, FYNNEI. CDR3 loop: CASSGEIYEQYF. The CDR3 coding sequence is TGTGCCAGCAGTGGGGAGATCTACGAGCAGTACTTC.

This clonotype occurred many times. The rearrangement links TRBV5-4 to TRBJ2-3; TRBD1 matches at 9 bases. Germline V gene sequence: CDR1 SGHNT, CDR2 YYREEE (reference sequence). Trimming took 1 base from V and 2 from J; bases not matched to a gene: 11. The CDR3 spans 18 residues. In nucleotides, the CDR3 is TGTGCCAGCAGCTTGCTGCGTTCCGGGACAGGGACCACAGATACGCAGTATTTT. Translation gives CASSLLRSGTGTTDTQYF.

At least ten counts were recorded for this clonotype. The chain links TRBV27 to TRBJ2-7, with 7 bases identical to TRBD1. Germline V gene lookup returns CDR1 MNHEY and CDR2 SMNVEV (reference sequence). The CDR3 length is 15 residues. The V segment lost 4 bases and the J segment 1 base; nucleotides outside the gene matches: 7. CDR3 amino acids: CASSSRTGNSYEQYF. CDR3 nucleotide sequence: TGTGCCAGCAGTTCCCGGACAGGAAATTCCTACGAGCAGTACTTC.

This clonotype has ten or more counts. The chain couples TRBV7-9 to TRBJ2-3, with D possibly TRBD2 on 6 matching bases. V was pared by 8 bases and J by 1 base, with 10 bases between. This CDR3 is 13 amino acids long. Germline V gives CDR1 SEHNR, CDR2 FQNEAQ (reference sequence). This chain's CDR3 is CASWDFRTDTQYF. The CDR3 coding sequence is TGTGCCAGCTGGGACTTTCGCACAGATACGCAGTATTTT. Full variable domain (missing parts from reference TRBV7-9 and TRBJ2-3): DTGVSQNPRHKITKRGQNVTFRCDPISEHNRLYWYRQTLGQGPEFLTYFQNEAQLEKSRLLSDRFSAERPKGSFSTLEIQRTEQGDSAMYLCASWDFRTDTQYFGPGTRLTVL.

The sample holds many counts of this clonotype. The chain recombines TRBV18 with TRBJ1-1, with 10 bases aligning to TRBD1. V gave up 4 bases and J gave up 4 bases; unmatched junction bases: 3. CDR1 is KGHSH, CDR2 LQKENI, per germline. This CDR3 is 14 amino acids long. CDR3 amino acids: CASSQTGGITEAFF. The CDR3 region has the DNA TGTGCCAGCTCACAGACAGGGGGCATCACTGAAGCTTTCTTT.

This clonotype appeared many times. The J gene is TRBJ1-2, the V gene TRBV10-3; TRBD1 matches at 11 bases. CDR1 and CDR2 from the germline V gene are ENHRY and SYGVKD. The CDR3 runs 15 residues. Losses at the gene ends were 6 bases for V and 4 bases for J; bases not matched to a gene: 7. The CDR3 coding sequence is TGTGCCATCAGCGGCGGACAGGGGGCGAGCTATGGCTACACCTTC. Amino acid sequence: CAISGGQGASYGYTF.

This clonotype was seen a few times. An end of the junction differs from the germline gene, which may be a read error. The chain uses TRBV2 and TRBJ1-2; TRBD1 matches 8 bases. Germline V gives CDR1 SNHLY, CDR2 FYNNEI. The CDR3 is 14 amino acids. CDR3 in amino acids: CASREGRGRGGYTF. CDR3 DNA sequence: TGTGCCAGCCGTGAGGGCAGGGGGCGAGGTGGCTACACCTTC.

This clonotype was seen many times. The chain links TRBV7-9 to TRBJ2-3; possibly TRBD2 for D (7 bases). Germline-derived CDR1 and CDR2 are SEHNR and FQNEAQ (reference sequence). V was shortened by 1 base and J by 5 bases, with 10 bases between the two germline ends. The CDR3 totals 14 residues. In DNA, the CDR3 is TGTGCCAGCAGCTTAGATAGGGGGGGAGATACGCAGTATTTT. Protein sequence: CASSLDRGGDTQYF.